These 18 T cell receptor beta chains were all obtained from the same sample, sequenced in a study of Ad26.COV2.S vaccination and SARS-CoV-2 variants. Treatment of the sample: 15 to 20 received Ad26.COV2.S at low or high dose, single or two shots; five or six received placebo; per-sample allocation not given. Specimen acquisition occurred on day 63 following the initial vaccine or placebo injection. Method: immunoSEQ multiplex PCR; TCRdb's copy keeps in-frame clones and lacks some. This table holds some 270,000 clones, 87% found once. Sequenced material: peripheral blood, taken in a trial of Ad26.COV2.S vaccine versus placebo. The receptors stem from a person aged 18-60 years who received the Ad26.COV2.S COVID-19 vaccine or a placebo.

The chain links TRBV18 to TRBJ1-2; D is ambiguous. The V end was cut by 6 bases, the J end by 2 bases, with 10 bases between. This CDR3 comprises 13 residues. The germline V gene encodes CDR1 KGHSH and CDR2 LQKENI. CDR3 DNA sequence: TGTGCCAGCTCCCCGACCGAGAACTATGGCTACACCTTC. It yields the protein CASSPTENYGYTF.

This chain links TRBV12-3 or TRBV12-4 with TRBJ1-1, with a weak D call TRBD1 (5 bases). Trimming stripped 2 bases from V and 11 bases from J, with 12 bases between. CDR3 size: 12 residues. CDR3 in amino acids: CASSLQAGRAFF. The DNA of the CDR3 is TGTGCCAGCAGTTTACAGGCAGGGAGGGCTTTCTTT.

The gene calls are TRBV29-1 and TRBJ2-5, with D perhaps TRBD1 or TRBD2 (5 bases each). Germline-derived CDR1 and CDR2 are SQVTM and ANQGSEA. CDR3 length: 16 residues. Trimming shortened V by 8 bases and J by 3 bases, and 25 bases separated the two germline ends. CDR3 in amino acids: CSTRAWDQEFKETQYF. CDR3 bases: TGCAGCACGAGGGCGTGGGACCAAGAATTTAAAGAGACCCAGTACTTC. The full variable domain, rest sourced from reference TRBV29-1 and TRBJ2-5, is SAVISQKPSRDICQRGTSLTIQCQVDSQVTMMFWYRQQPGQSLTLIATANQGSEATYESGFVIDKFPISRPNLTFSTLTVSNMSPEDSSIYLCSTRAWDQEFKETQYFGPGTRLLVL.

About this clone itself: The sample has other DNA sequences that encode this CDR3 too. CDR3 protein: CASSLGGGGAGPYEQYF. For the CDR3, the DNA is TGTGCCAGCAGCTTGGGTGGGGGCGGGGCGGGGCCCTACGAGCAGTACTTC. The rearrangement joins TRBV5-6 to TRBJ2-7; D is possibly TRBD1 or TRBD2 (6 bases each). CDR1 and CDR2 (germline): SGHDT, YYEEEE. This CDR3 contains 17 residues. Trimming took 0 bases from V and 2 from J, leaving 18 bases between them.

This chain connects TRBV7-2 to TRBJ2-5, with 8 bases matching TRBD2. From germline, CDR1 is SGHTA and CDR2 FQGNSA. CDR3 length: 15 residues. The V and J ends lost 5 bases and 1 base, in that order; junction bases with no gene match: 6. Here the CDR3 reads CASSRRSGSQETQYF. For the CDR3, the DNA is TGTGCCAGCAGCCGGAGGAGCGGGAGCCAAGAGACCCAGTACTTC.

The chain employs TRBV30 and TRBJ2-5, with D perhaps matching TRBD1 or TRBD2 (5 bases each). The CDR3 totals 14 residues. V gave up 2 bases and J gave up 2 bases, with 12 bases separating them. Germline V gene data show CDR1 as GTSNPN and CDR2 as SVGIG (reference sequence). CDR3 DNA sequence: TGTGCCTGGAGTTGGGGGAATAGTCAAGAGACCCAGTACTTC. This gives the protein CAWSWGNSQETQYF.

The rearrangement joins TRBV4-1 to TRBJ1-5; D call uncertain. The CDR3 covers 14 residues. V shed 2 bases and J shed 2 bases, with 7 bases lying between them. Germline CDR1 and CDR2: MGHRA and YSYEKL. Here the CDR3 DNA reads TGCGCCAGCAGCCAACGGGTTGGCAATCAGCCCCAGCATTTT. This codes for CASSQRVGNQPQHF.

V usage is TRBV5-4 and J usage is TRBJ2-1; 13 nucleotides line up with TRBD2. The CDR3 covers 16 residues. J lost 5 bases, V lost 0 bases, and 2 bases had no gene match. Germline V gives CDR1 SGHNT, CDR2 YYREEE (reference sequence). The CDR3 loop is CASSLGGTSGNNEQFF. DNA for the CDR3: TGTGCCAGCAGCTTGGGTGGGACTAGCGGGAACAATGAGCAGTTCTTC.

J is TRBJ2-3 and V is TRBV7-2; the match to TRBD2 covers 10 bases. The CDR3 covers 16 residues. The V gene end was trimmed by 1 base and the J gene end by 7 bases; junction bases not matched to a gene: 8. Germline V gene data show CDR1 as SGHTA and CDR2 as FQGNSA. CDR3 sequence: CASSLGAGGLVHTQYF. In DNA, the CDR3 is TGTGCCAGCAGCTTAGGAGCGGGGGGGCTTGTTCATACGCAGTATTTT.

This chain links TRBV9 with TRBJ1-1; D ambiguous. The germline V and J ends were trimmed by 0 bases and 7 bases, with 13 bases remaining between them. The CDR3 is made up of 14 amino acids. Looked up from germline, CDR1 is SGDLS and CDR2 is YYNGEE. The CDR3 nucleotides are TGTGCCAGCAGCGTAGCGGCAGGTCCTCTTGAAGCTTTCTTT. Its translation: CASSVAAGPLEAFF.

With respect to this clone: The same CDR3 arises from other DNA sequences in this sample as well. The V and J genes are TRBV7-9 and TRBJ2-1; TRBD2 matches at 8 bases. The CDR3 runs 12 residues. V gave up 5 bases and J gave up 10 bases; unmatched junction bases: 4. Germline CDR1 SEHNR, CDR2 FQNEAQ (reference sequence). Written as DNA, the CDR3 is TGTGCCAGCAGCCCAGGACTAGCCGAGCAGTTCTTC. Translated, it gives CASSPGLAEQFF.

The gene calls are TRBV24-1 and TRBJ1-1; D may be TRBD1 (6 bases). This CDR3 is 13 amino acids long. V was clipped by 9 bases and J by 3 bases, with 13 bases between them. CDR1 is KGHDR and CDR2 is SFDVKD in the germline V gene. CDR3 in DNA: TGTGCCACCCAGGGGTGGGAAGACACTGAAGCTTTCTTT. Amino acid sequence: CATQGWEDTEAFF.

The genes are TRBV3-1 (or the pseudogene TRBV3-2) and TRBJ1-2, with 7 bases matching TRBD1. After removal of 4 bases from V and 0 bases from J, the junction contained 5 bases not matched to a gene. CDR3 length: 15 amino acids. The germline V gene encodes CDR1 LGHDT and CDR2 YNNKEL (reference sequence). CDR3 region: CASSPTTGANYGYTF. In nucleotides, the CDR3 is TGTGCCAGCAGCCCTACTACAGGGGCTAACTATGGCTACACCTTC.

The chain employs TRBV14 and TRBJ1-2; D gene unclear. V was shortened by 4 bases and J by 2 bases, with 11 bases between the two germline ends. There are 14 residues in the CDR3. Germline CDR1 is SGHDN and CDR2 is FVKESK. Written as DNA, the CDR3 is TGTGCCAGCAGCCCGAGCTTATTCAACTATGGCTACACCTTC. Residues: CASSPSLFNYGYTF.

The J gene is TRBJ2-3, the V gene TRBV3-1 (or the pseudogene TRBV3-2), with 7 bases lining up with TRBD2. This CDR3 has 17 residues. V shed 1 base and J 2 bases; nucleotides not matched to a gene: 9. CDR1 is LGHDT, CDR2 YNNKEL, per germline (reference sequence). The CDR3 loop is CASSQGRKGLSTDTQYF. The CDR3 DNA follows: TGTGCCAGCAGCCAAGGGAGAAAGGGACTATCCACAGATACGCAGTATTTT.

The J gene is TRBJ2-5, the V gene TRBV19; D is ambiguous. CDR3 length: 12 residues. Germline V gene lookup returns CDR1 LNHDA and CDR2 SQIVND (reference sequence). V was shortened by 4 bases and J by 4 bases, with 7 bases between the two germline ends. CDR3 sequence reads: CASSTGRETQYF. CDR3 bases: TGTGCCAGTAGTACGGGTAGAGAGACCCAGTACTTC.

The chain couples TRBV14 to TRBJ1-2; the D gene is possibly TRBD1 (6 bases). Germline lookup yields CDR1 SGHDN and CDR2 FVKESK. This CDR3 comprises 15 residues. V lost 0 bases and J lost 4, with 12 bases in between. For the CDR3, the DNA is TGTGCCAGCAGCCAAGATGTCAGGGGAGCCTATGGCTACACCTTC. Protein sequence: CASSQDVRGAYGYTF.

The chain has TRBV6-2 or TRBV6-3 and TRBJ1-2; perhaps TRBD1 as D (6 bases). V lost 2 bases to trimming and J lost 8 bases, with 12 bases between them. CDR1 and CDR2 (germline): MNHEY, SVGEGT. There are 13 residues in the CDR3. This chain's CDR3 is CASSYAGQRGYTF. CDR3 in DNA: TGTGCCAGCAGTTACGCTGGACAGAGGGGCTACACCTTC.